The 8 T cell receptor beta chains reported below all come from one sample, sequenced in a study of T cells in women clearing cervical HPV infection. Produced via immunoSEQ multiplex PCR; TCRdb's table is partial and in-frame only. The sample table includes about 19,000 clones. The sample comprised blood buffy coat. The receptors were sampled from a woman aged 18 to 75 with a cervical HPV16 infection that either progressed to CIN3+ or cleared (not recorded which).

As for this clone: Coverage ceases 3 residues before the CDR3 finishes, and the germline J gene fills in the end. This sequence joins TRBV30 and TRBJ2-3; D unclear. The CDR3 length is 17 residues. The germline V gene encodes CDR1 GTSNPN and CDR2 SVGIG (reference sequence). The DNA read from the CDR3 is TGTGCCTGGAGTGTTGTTGCGGCGCGGAGATCCCAAGAGACG. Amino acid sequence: CAWSVVAARRSQET. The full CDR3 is CAWSVVAARRSQETQYF.

The CDR3 here is CASSYYVTGYTDTQYF. The CDR3 DNA, read in part, is TGTGCCAGCAGTTACTACGTGACAGGTTACACAGATACG. The chain recombines TRBV6-2 or TRBV6-3 with TRBJ2-3; D might be TRBD1 (6 bases). The sequenced fragment ends 3 residues before the CDR3 boundary, so the rest is inferred from the germline J gene. V lost 1 base to trimming and J lost 2 bases, with 13 bases between them. CDR3 length: 16 amino acids. Germline V gene data show CDR1 as MNHEY and CDR2 as SVGEGT.

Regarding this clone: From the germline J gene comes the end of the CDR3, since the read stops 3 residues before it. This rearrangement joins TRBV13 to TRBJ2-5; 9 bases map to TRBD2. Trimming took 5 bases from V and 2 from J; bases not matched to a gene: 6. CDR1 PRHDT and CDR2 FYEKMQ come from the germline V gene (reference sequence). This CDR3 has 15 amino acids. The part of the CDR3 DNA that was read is TGTGCCAGCAGCCGCCCTAGCGGGGATCAAGAGACC. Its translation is CASSRPSGDQET. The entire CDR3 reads CASSRPSGDQETQYF.

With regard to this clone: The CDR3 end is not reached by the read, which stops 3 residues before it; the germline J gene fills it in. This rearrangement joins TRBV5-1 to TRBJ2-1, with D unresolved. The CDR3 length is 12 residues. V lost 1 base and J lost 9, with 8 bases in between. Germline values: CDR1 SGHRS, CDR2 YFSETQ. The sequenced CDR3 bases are TGCGCCAGCAGCTTGCCCGGTGCTGAG. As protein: CASSLPGAE. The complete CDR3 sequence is CASSLPGAEQFF.

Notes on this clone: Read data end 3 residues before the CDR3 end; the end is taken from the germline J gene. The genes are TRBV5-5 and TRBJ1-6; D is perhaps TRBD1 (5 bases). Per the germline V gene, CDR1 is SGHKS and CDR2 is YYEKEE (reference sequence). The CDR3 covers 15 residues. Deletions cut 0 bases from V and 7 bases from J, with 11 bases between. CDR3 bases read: TGTGCCAGCAGCTTGGATGCAGGGTTCAATTCACCC. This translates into CASSLDAGFNSP. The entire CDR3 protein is CASSLDAGFNSPLHF.

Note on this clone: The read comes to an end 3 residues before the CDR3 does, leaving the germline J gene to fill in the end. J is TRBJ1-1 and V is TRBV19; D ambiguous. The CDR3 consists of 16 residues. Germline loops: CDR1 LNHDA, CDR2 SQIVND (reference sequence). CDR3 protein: CASSIGRGLSNSPAFF. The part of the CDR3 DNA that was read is TGTGCCAGTAGTATAGGCCGGGGATTGTCCAATTCGCCA.

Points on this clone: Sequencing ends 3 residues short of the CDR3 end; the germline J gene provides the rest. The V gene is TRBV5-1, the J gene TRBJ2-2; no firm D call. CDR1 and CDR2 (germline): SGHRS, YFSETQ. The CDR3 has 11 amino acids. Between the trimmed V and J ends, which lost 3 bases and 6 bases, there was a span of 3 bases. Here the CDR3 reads CASSSAGELFF. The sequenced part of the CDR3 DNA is TGCGCCAGCAGCTCGGCCGGGGAG.

The chain's CDR3 is CASSISGSGYTEAFF. CDR3 DNA, as far as it was read: TGTGCCAGTAGTATTTCGGGTTCAGGGTACACTGAA. This chain connects TRBV19 to TRBJ1-1; TRBD1 is a possible D gene (5 bases). The CDR3 is cut off 3 residues early in the read; its end comes from the germline J gene. V lost 3 bases and J 3 bases, leaving 14 bases between the germline ends. This CDR3 has 15 residues. Germline V CDR1 and CDR2: LNHDA, SQIVND (reference sequence).